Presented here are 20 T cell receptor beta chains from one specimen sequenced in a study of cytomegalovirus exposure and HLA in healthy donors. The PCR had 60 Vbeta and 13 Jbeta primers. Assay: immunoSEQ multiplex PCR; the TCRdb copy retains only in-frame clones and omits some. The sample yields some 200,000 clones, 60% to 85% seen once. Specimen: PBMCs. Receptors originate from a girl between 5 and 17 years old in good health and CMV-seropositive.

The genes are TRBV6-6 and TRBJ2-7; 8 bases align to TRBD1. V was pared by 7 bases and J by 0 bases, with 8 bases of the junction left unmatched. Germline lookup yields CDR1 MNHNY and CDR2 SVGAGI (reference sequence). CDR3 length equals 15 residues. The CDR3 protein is CASTQPGGSSYEQYF. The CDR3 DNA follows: TGTGCCAGCACCCAGCCAGGGGGCAGCTCCTACGAGCAGTACTTC.

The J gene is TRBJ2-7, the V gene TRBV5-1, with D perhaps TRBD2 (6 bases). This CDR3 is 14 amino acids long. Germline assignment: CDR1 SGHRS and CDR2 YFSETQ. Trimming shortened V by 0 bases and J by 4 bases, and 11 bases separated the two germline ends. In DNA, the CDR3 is TGCGCCAGCAGCTTGGTGCGGGGCGAATACGAGCAGTACTTC. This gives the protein CASSLVRGEYEQYF.

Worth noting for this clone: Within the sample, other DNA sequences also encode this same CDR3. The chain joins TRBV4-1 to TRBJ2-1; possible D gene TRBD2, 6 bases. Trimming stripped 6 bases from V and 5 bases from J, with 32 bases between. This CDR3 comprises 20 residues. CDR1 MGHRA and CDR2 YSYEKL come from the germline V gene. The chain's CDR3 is CASSPLRGLPREILNNEQFF. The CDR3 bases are TGCGCCAGCAGTCCCCTCCGGGGACTGCCTAGAGAAATCCTTAACAATGAGCAGTTCTTC.

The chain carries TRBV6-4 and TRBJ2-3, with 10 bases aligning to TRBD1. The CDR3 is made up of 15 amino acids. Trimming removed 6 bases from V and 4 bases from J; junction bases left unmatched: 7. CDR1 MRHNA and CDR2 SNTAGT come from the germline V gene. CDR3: CASSPRDRGPDTQYF. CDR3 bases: TGTGCCAGCAGCCCCCGGGACAGGGGCCCAGATACGCAGTATTTT.

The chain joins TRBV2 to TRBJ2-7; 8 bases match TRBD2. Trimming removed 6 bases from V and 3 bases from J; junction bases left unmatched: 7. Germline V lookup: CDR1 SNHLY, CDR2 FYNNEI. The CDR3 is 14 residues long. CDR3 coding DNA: TGTGCCAGCAGGGAAACGGGAGGGGTCTACGAGCAGTACTTC. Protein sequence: CASRETGGVYEQYF.

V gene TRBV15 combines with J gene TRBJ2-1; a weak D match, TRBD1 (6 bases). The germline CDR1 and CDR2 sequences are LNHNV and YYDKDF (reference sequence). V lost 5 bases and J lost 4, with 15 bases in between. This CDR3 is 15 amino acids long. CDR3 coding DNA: TGTGCCACCAGCCCACAGGGCATGGGATACAATGAGCAGTTCTTC. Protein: CATSPQGMGYNEQFF. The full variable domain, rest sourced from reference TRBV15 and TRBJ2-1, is DAMVIQNPRYQVTQFGKPVTLSCSQTLNHNVMYWYQQKSSQAPKLLFHYYDKDFNNEADTPDNFQSRRPNTSFCFLDIRSPGLGDTAMYLCATSPQGMGYNEQFFGPGTRLTVL.

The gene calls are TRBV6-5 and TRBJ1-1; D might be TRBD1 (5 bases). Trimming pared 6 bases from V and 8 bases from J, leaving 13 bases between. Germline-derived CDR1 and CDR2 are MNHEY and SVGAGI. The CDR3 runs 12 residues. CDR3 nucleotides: TGTGCCAGCAGCCTAAGGGGTCGAGAAGCTTTCTTT. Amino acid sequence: CASSLRGREAFF.

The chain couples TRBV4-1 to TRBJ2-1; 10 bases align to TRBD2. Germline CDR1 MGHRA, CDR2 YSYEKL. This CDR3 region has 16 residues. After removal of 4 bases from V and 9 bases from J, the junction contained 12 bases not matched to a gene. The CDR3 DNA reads TGCGCCAGCAGCCTGCGGACTAGCGGAGGTCGAAGTGAGCAGTTCTTC. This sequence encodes CASSLRTSGGRSEQFF.

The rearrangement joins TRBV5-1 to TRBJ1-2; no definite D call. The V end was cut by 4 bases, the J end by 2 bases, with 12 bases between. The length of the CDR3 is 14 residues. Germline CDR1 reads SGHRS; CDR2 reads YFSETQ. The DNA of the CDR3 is TGCGCCAGCAGCAAAGCGTCAGCCAACTATGGCTACACCTTC. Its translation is CASSKASANYGYTF.

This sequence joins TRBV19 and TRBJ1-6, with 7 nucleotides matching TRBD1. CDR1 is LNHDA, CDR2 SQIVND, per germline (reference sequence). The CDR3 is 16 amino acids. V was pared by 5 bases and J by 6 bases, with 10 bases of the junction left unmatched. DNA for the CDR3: TGTGCCAGTAGTCATCCCCGACAGGGATTTAATTCACCCCTCCACTTT. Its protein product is CASSHPRQGFNSPLHF.

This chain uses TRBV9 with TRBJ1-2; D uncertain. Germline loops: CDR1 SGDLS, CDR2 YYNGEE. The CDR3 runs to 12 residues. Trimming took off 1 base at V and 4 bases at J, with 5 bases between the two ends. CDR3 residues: CASSVNSYGYTF. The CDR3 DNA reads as TGTGCCAGCAGCGTAAACAGCTATGGCTACACCTTC.

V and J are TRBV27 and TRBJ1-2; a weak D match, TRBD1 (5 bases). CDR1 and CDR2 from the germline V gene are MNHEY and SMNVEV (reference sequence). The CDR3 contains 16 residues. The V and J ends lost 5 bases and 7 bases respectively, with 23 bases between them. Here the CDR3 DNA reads TGTGCCAGCAGTACCCACAGAGGGGCACCGGGGGGTGGCTACACCTTC. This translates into CASSTHRGAPGGGYTF.

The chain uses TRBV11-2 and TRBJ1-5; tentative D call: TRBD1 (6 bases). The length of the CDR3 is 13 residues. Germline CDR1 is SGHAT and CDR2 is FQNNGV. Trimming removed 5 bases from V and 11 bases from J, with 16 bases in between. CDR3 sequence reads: CASSIGGHGTQHF. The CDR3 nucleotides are TGTGCCAGCAGCATAGGGGGGCATGGAACCCAGCATTTT.

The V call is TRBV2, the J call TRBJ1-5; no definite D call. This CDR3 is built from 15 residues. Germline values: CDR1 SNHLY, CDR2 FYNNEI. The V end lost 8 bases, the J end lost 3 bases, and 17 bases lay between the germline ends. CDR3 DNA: TGTGCCAGCGGCGGAGCGGCAGTTCACAATCAGCCCCAGCATTTT. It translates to CASGGAAVHNQPQHF.

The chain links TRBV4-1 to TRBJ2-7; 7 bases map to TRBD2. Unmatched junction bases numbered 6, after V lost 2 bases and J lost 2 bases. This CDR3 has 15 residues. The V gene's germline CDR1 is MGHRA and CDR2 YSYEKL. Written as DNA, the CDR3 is TGCGCCAGCAGCCAACCCCAGCGGGGTCCCTACGAGCAGTACTTC. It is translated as CASSQPQRGPYEQYF.

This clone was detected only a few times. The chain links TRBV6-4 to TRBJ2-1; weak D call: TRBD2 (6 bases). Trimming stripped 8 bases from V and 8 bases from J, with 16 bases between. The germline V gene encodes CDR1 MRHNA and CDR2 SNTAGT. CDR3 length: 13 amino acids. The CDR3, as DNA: TGTGCCAGCGCCTCCCGGGAGTTGGATGAGCAGTTCTTC. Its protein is CASASRELDEQFF.

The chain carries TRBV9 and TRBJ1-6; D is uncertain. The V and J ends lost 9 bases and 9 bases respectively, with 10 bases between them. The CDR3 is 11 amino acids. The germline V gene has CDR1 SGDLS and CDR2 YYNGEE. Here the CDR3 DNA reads TGTGCCATACCGGGAGGTTCACCCCTCCACTTT. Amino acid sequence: CAIPGGSPLHF. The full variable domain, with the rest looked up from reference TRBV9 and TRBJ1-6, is DSGVTQTPKHLITATGQRVTLRCSPRSGDLSVYWYQQSLDQGLQFLIQYYNGEERAKGNILERFSAQQFPDLHSELNLSSLELGDSALYFCAIPGGSPLHFGNGTRLTVT.

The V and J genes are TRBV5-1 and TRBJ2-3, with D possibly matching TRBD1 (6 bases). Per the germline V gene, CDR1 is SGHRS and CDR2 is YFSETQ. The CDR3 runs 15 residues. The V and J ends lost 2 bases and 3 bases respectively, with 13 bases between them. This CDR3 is CASSLRGSSTDTQYF. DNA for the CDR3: TGCGCCAGCAGCTTAAGGGGGTCCTCAACAGATACGCAGTATTTT.

The CDR3 loop reads CASSVTGEEKLFF. The CDR3 DNA reads as TGTGCCAGTAGTGTTACAGGGGAGGAAAAACTGTTTTTT. The rearrangement uses TRBV19 and TRBJ1-4, with 7 bases aligning to TRBD1. Germline CDR1 is LNHDA and CDR2 is SQIVND (reference sequence). V trimming: 5 bases; J trimming: 8 bases; junction bases outside the gene matches: 5. The CDR3 runs to 13 residues. The variable domain in full, with the rest retrieved from reference TRBV19 and TRBJ1-4, is DGGITQSPKYLFRKEGQNVTLSCEQNLNHDAMYWYRQDPGQGLRLIYYSQIVNDFQKGDIAEGYSVSREKKESFPLTVTSAQKNPTAFYLCASSVTGEEKLFFGSGTQLSVL.

CDR3 sequence reads: CASSVALGGVGEQFF. The CDR3 DNA reads TGTGCCAGCAGCGTAGCCCTTGGGGGGGTCGGTGAGCAGTTCTTC. This sequence joins TRBV9 and TRBJ2-1; the match to TRBD2 covers 7 bases. Trimming cost V 0 bases and J 9 bases; bases outside gene matches: 9. Germline loops: CDR1 SGDLS, CDR2 YYNGEE. The length of the CDR3 is 15 residues.